The T cell receptor (beta chain) under discussion was sequenced for a study of graft-versus-host responses after intestinal transplantation. About the research overall: For around three years after anti-thymocyte globulin induction, all recipients took tacrolimus and steroids.

Trimming removed 0 bases at V and 6 bases at J, with 10 bases between. Germline CDR1 and CDR2: SGHRS and YFSETQ. The CDR3 loop spans 13 amino acids. Generated by immunoSEQ multiplex PCR, the TCRdb table keeps only in-frame clones and is missing some. The repertoire has over 45,000 clones, around 93% of them found once; the top ten carry about 0.38%. A word on this clone: What it recognizes is unknown.

Study-wide results and limits: GvH clones occurred in recipient marrow; some first appeared in ileum or blood.

The starting material was unstimulated CD4+ T cells sorted from spleen or lymph node cells, obtained before transplant. The clonotype originates from a human donor who was the organ donor for an intestinal transplant. V gene TRBV5-1 combines with J gene TRBJ2-7; D perhaps matches TRBD2 (6 bases). In DNA form, the CDR3 reads TGCGCCAGCAGCTTGGGTCTGGGGGGCGAGCAGTACTTC. This encodes CASSLGLGGEQYF.